Following are 13 T cell receptor beta chains from one sample sequenced in a study of OX40 agonist ivuxolimab in advanced cancers. Repertoires were generated with immunoSEQ multiplex PCR, while TCRdb's copy carries only in-frame clones and drops some. The sample has 79,000 or so clones; around 90% are singletons. The sequenced sample was CD4+ or CD8+ T cells sorted from blood, obtained in a trial of the OX40 agonist ivuxolimab. The receptor source for this set is an adult with an advanced solid tumor such as melanoma, head and neck, liver or kidney cancer.

The chain links TRBV6-6 to TRBJ1-2; D is ambiguous. The CDR3 covers 14 residues. Trimming took 5 bases from V and 0 from J, leaving 10 bases between them. CDR1 is MNHNY and CDR2 is SVGAGI in the germline V gene (reference sequence). The CDR3 loop is CASSTVMANYGYTF. The CDR3 DNA is TGTGCCAGCAGTACAGTCATGGCTAACTATGGCTACACCTTC.

The gene calls are TRBV28 and TRBJ2-5; D tentatively fits TRBD1 or TRBD2 (7 bases each). This CDR3 is built from 15 residues. Germline CDR1 is MDHEN and CDR2 is SYDVKM. The V end was cut by 5 bases, the J end by 2 bases, with 15 bases between. Here the CDR3 reads CASSVRGGLQETQYF. Here the CDR3 DNA reads TGTGCCAGCAGTGTCAGGGGGGGTCTACAAGAGACCCAGTACTTC.

This sequence joins TRBV11-2 and TRBJ1-4, with unresolved D. V was pared by 0 bases and J by 8 bases, with 13 bases between. Germline assignment: CDR1 SGHAT and CDR2 FQNNGV. The CDR3 runs to 15 residues. The CDR3 loop is CASSLDLRDEEKLFF. CDR3 sequence (DNA): TGTGCCAGCAGCTTAGATTTGAGAGATGAGGAAAAACTGTTTTTT.

The J gene is TRBJ2-5, the V gene TRBV7-9; 8 bases are shared with TRBD1. The ends lost 5 bases at V and 5 bases at J; junction bases unmatched: 7. The length of the CDR3 is 14 residues. CDR1 is SEHNR and CDR2 is FQNEAQ in the germline V gene (reference sequence). The CDR3 DNA reads as TGTGCCAGCAGCATTGACCAGGGGGCCGAGACCCAGTACTTC. Translating it yields CASSIDQGAETQYF.

The gene calls are TRBV7-9 and TRBJ2-3; D possibly corresponds to TRBD1 (5 bases). The CDR3 consists of 11 residues. Deletions cut 8 bases from V and 4 bases from J, with 7 bases between. Germline CDR1 reads SEHNR; CDR2 reads FQNEAQ (reference sequence). CDR3 nucleotides: TGTGCCAGCGAACAGGCAGATACGCAGTATTTT. Residues: CASEQADTQYF.

This rearrangement joins TRBV9 to TRBJ2-5; 14 nucleotides match TRBD2. Germline V gene sequence: CDR1 SGDLS, CDR2 YYNGEE. The CDR3 is 18 amino acids. V was clipped by 4 bases and J by 4 bases; unmatched bases: 12. The CDR3 coding sequence is TGTGCCAGCAGCCGTGGACTAGCGGGAGGAGGGGGAACAGAGACCCAGTACTTC. It yields the protein CASSRGLAGGGGTETQYF.

The chain links TRBV14 to TRBJ2-1; D is perhaps TRBD1 (6 bases). V lost 4 bases to trimming and J lost 1 base, with 23 bases between them. Germline CDR1 SGHDN, CDR2 FVKESK. This CDR3 spans 19 amino acids. Here the CDR3 reads CASSPTQGRVLVSYNEQFF. CDR3 nucleotide sequence: TGTGCCAGCAGCCCCACCCAGGGGAGAGTCCTAGTTTCCTACAATGAGCAGTTCTTC.

The rearrangement joins TRBV10-2 to TRBJ1-5; TRBD1 matches at 9 bases. The germline V gene encodes CDR1 WSHSY and CDR2 SAAADI. CDR3 length: 14 residues. With 5 bases clipped from V and 7 bases from J, the junction kept 6 bases outside the gene matches. In DNA, the CDR3 is TGCGCCAGCAGTCCACAGGGGGCCGACCAGCCCCAGCATTTT. Translation gives CASSPQGADQPQHF.

V usage is TRBV5-1 and J usage is TRBJ1-5; tentatively, D is TRBD1 (6 bases). V was cut by 3 bases and J by 4 bases, with 8 bases left in between. CDR3 length: 13 amino acids. CDR1 is SGHRS, CDR2 YFSETQ, per germline. CDR3 protein: CASSSDRNQPQHF. The CDR3 nucleotides are TGCGCCAGCAGCTCGGACAGAAATCAGCCCCAGCATTTT.

This chain connects TRBV1 to TRBJ2-1; no check of the table's D call, TRBD2, against the DNA was made. TRBV1 represents a pseudogene. There are 16 residues in the CDR3. The CDR3 DNA sequence: TGCACCAGCAGCCAAGTTTCTAGCGCTCTCTCCGGTGAGCAGTTCTTC. Its protein product is CTSSQVSSALSGEQFF.

The V and J genes are TRBV18 and TRBJ2-6; 11 positions match TRBD1. Germline-derived CDR1 and CDR2 are KGHSH and LQKENI. This CDR3 has 18 residues. V gave up 6 bases and J gave up 0 bases; unmatched junction bases: 7. CDR3 in DNA: TGTGCCAGCTCTCCCGGGACAGGGGGTCTCTCTGGGGCCAACGTCCTGACTTTC. It specifies CASSPGTGGLSGANVLTF.

V and J are TRBV2 and TRBJ2-7, with 7 bases that match TRBD2. The ends lost 6 bases at V and 4 bases at J; junction bases unmatched: 12. This CDR3 has 15 amino acids. CDR1 is SNHLY, CDR2 FYNNEI, per germline. CDR3 nucleotides: TGTGCCAGCAGCCTCGATAGCGGGCCTGTTTACGAGCAGTACTTC. The encoded protein is CASSLDSGPVYEQYF.

The chain recombines TRBV4-2 with TRBJ1-4, with 9 bases identical to TRBD1. This CDR3 is built from 14 residues. Germline CDR1 and CDR2: LGHNA and YNFKEQ. V shed 6 bases and J 8 bases; nucleotides not matched to a gene: 7. CDR3 protein: CASRSDRGLEKLFF. In DNA, the CDR3 is TGTGCCAGCAGATCGGACAGGGGCTTAGAAAAACTGTTTTTT.